Listed below are T cell receptor beta chains from one sample, sequenced in a study of CD8+CD57+ T cells in acquired aplastic anemia. MiXCR, run by TCRdb on the reads, gives a single entry per CDR3 protein. Of under 200,000 distinct CDR3 sequences in the sample, around 60% were seen once. The source material was sorted CD4+, CD8+, or CD8+CD57+ T cells (not recorded which) from PBMCs. These receptors were obtained from a human donor in good health. The CDR3 runs from the conserved cysteine through the conserved F or W. The D gene is left open where the match is weak. Some rows mark clone size as missing; the rest say once, few, many or name a class of expanded clone.

>NA|TRBJ2-3|TRBV4-1|TRBD2
CASSHPRGGGLDTQYF
TGCGCCAGCAGCCACCCTAGAGGCGGGGGTTTGGATACGCAGTATTTT
>NA|TRBJ1-2|TRBV11-1|NA
CASSLSPGASYGYTF
TGTGCCAGCAGCTTATCGCCGGGGGCAAGCTATGGCTACACCTTC
>once|TRBJ2-3|TRBV2|NA
CASSDRRDTQYF
TGTGCCAGCAGTGACCGGAGAGATACGCAGTATTTT
>NA|TRBJ2-5|TRBV14|NA
CASSSLVGGPQETQYF
TGTGCCAGCAGCTCCTTGGTGGGGGGCCCTCAAGAGACCCAGTACTTC
>NA|TRBJ1-1|TRBV29-1|NA
CSVEGQRANTEAFF
TGCAGCGTTGAAGGGCAGAGGGCAAATACTGAAGCTTTCTTT
>NA|TRBJ2-3|TRBV7-2|TRBD2
CASSASGRDTQYF
TGTGCCAGCAGCGCTAGCGGGAGGGATACGCAGTATTTT
>NA|TRBJ2-5|TRBV20-1|NA
CSARDLGGETQYF
TGCAGTGCTAGAGATCTTGGGGGAGAGACCCAGTACTTC
>many|TRBJ1-3|TRBV7-9|NA
CASSLGALRGNTIYF
TGTGCCAGCAGCTTAGGGGCTCTGCGGGGGAACACCATATATTTT
>NA|TRBJ2-3|TRBV9|NA
CASSVGRGTDTQYF
TGTGCCAGCAGCGTAGGGCGCGGCACAGATACGCAGTATTTT
>NA|TRBJ2-3|TRBV5-4|NA
CASSRSLTDTQYF
TGTGCCAGCAGCCGTAGCCTCACAGATACGCAGTATTTT
>NA|TRBJ2-3|TRBV19|NA
CASSPDSSDTQYF
TGTGCCAGTAGTCCGGATAGCTCAGATACGCAGTATTTT